This T cell receptor beta chain is from a study of blood T cell repertoires in COVID-19. Study overall: The cDNA or gDNA used as material had been derived from T cells, B-cell-depleted T cells, or PBMCs.

CDR3 length: 13 residues. V gave up 3 bases and J gave up 4 bases, with 9 bases separating them. The germline CDR1 and CDR2 sequences are ENHRY and SYGVKD. This clone turned up a few times. TCRdb keeps only in-frame clones here, not all; method: immunoSEQ multiplex PCR. Of about 89,000 clones detected, 81% appear once; the ten largest clones hold about 10%. The chain has TRBV10-3 and TRBJ1-1; D ambiguous. The sequencing input was peripheral blood. This receptor was obtained from an elderly woman with acute or convalescent COVID-19. The CDR3, as DNA: TGTGCCATCAGTGACCGGGTGAGCACTGAAGCTTTCTTT. This translates into CAISDRVSTEAFF.